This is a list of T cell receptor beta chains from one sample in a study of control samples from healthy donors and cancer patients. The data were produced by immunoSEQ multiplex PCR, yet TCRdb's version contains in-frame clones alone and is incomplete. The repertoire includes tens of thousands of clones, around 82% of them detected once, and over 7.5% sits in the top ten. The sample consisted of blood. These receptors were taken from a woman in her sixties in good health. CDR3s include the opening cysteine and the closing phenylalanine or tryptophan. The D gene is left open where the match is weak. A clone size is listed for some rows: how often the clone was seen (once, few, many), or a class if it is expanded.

CDR3 protein: CASSEATWGGLQGEQFF; CDR3 DNA: TGTGCCAGCAGTGAAGCCACCTGGGGGGGGCTACAGGGTGAGCAGTTCTTC; clone size: few; V gene: TRBV6-1; J gene: TRBJ2-1; D gene: NA
CDR3 protein: CASSIEDRHNEKLFF; CDR3 DNA: TGTGCCAGTAGTATAGAAGACAGACATAATGAAAAACTGTTTTTT; clone size: NA; V gene: TRBV19; J gene: TRBJ1-4; D gene: NA
CDR3 protein: CASSLYRNWNYGYTF; CDR3 DNA: TGTGCCAGCAGTTTGTACAGGAATTGGAACTATGGCTACACCTTC; clone size: once; V gene: TRBV28; J gene: TRBJ1-2; D gene: NA
CDR3 protein: CASSQSLNTEAFF; CDR3 DNA: TGCGCCAGCAGTCAAAGCCTGAACACTGAAGCTTTCTTT; clone size: NA; V gene: TRBV10-1; J gene: TRBJ1-1; D gene: NA
CDR3 protein: CASSLSQGIVETQYF; CDR3 DNA: TGTGCCAGCAGCTTGTCACAGGGGATTGTGGAGACCCAGTACTTC; clone size: NA; V gene: TRBV5-4; J gene: TRBJ2-5; D gene: TRBD1
CDR3 protein: CASIPGLAGEEEQYF; CDR3 DNA: TGTGCCAGCATCCCGGGACTAGCGGGAGAAGAAGAGCAGTACTTC; clone size: NA; V gene: TRBV28; J gene: TRBJ2-7; D gene: TRBD2
CDR3 protein: CASSYSAGRSTGELFF; CDR3 DNA: TGTGCCAGCAGTTACTCGGCAGGGAGGAGCACCGGGGAGCTGTTTTTT; clone size: NA; V gene: TRBV6-5; J gene: TRBJ2-2; D gene: NA
CDR3 protein: CASNTGNQPQHF; CDR3 DNA: TGTGCCAGCAACACGGGGAATCAGCCCCAGCATTTT; clone size: NA; V gene: TRBV28; J gene: TRBJ1-5; D gene: NA
CDR3 protein: CASSFMAGFNEQFF; CDR3 DNA: TGTGCCAGCAGTTTTATGGCGGGATTCAATGAGCAGTTCTTC; clone size: once; V gene: TRBV28; J gene: TRBJ2-1; D gene: NA
CDR3 protein: CASSYSNQVPSPLHF; CDR3 DNA: TGTGCCAGCAGTTACTCGAATCAGGTCCCCTCACCCCTCCACTTT; clone size: NA; V gene: TRBV6-5; J gene: TRBJ1-6; D gene: NA
CDR3 protein: CAISGGQSSYEQYF; CDR3 DNA: TGTGCCATCAGTGGGGGACAGAGCTCCTACGAGCAGTACTTC; clone size: NA; V gene: TRBV10-3; J gene: TRBJ2-7; D gene: TRBD1
CDR3 protein: CASREDRDHYEQYF; CDR3 DNA: TGTGCCAGCAGAGAGGACAGGGATCATTACGAGCAGTACTTC; clone size: NA; V gene: TRBV6-5; J gene: TRBJ2-7; D gene: TRBD1
CDR3 protein: CASRVVAVDGYTF; CDR3 DNA: TGTGCCAGCAGGGTTGTGGCAGTCGATGGCTACACCTTC; clone size: NA; V gene: TRBV28; J gene: TRBJ1-2; D gene: NA
CDR3 protein: CASSQEGQLYGYTF; CDR3 DNA: TGTGCCAGCAGCCAAGAAGGGCAGCTCTATGGCTACACCTTC; clone size: NA; V gene: TRBV3-1/TRBV3-2; J gene: TRBJ1-2; D gene: NA
CDR3 protein: CASSLGEGSSYGYTF; CDR3 DNA: TGCGCCAGCAGCCTTGGGGAGGGGTCCTCCTATGGCTACACCTTC; clone size: NA; V gene: TRBV4-3; J gene: TRBJ1-2; D gene: NA
CDR3 protein: CATYSGQPYSGYTF; CDR3 DNA: TGTGCCACCTACAGTGGACAACCTTATAGTGGCTACACCTTC; clone size: NA; V gene: TRBV24-1; J gene: TRBJ1-2; D gene: NA
CDR3 protein: CASNPRGGACIYEQYF; CDR3 DNA: TGTGCCAGCAACCCCCGAGGCGGCGCATGTATCTACGAGCAGTACTTC; clone size: NA; V gene: TRBV6-4; J gene: TRBJ2-7; D gene: NA
CDR3 protein: CASSLLTGTSYEQYF; CDR3 DNA: TGTGCCAGCAGCTTACTTACCGGGACATCCTACGAGCAGTACTTC; clone size: NA; V gene: TRBV11-3; J gene: TRBJ2-7; D gene: NA
CDR3 protein: CASSSIMKGQMNTEAFF; CDR3 DNA: TGTGCCAGCAGTTCCATTATGAAGGGACAGATGAACACTGAAGCTTTCTTT; clone size: NA; V gene: TRBV28; J gene: TRBJ1-1; D gene: TRBD1
CDR3 protein: CASTWTPSYEQYF; CDR3 DNA: TGTGCCAGCACCTGGACACCCTCCTACGAGCAGTACTTC; clone size: NA; V gene: TRBV7-2; J gene: TRBJ2-7; D gene: NA
CDR3 protein: CASSQDPQTGTYGYTF; CDR3 DNA: TGTGCCAGCAGCCAAGATCCCCAGACAGGAACTTATGGCTACACCTTC; clone size: NA; V gene: TRBV3-1/TRBV3-2; J gene: TRBJ1-2; D gene: NA
CDR3 protein: CASSWEGAGGTDTQYF; CDR3 DNA: TGTGCCAGCAGTTGGGAGGGGGCGGGGGGGACAGATACGCAGTATTTT; clone size: NA; V gene: TRBV6-5; J gene: TRBJ2-3; D gene: TRBD2
CDR3 protein: CASSNLAGITDTQYF; CDR3 DNA: TGCGCCAGCAGTAACCTAGCGGGGATCACAGATACGCAGTATTTT; clone size: few; V gene: TRBV10-2; J gene: TRBJ2-3; D gene: TRBD2
CDR3 protein: CASSITGYGNTEAFF; CDR3 DNA: TGTGCCAGCTCAATAACAGGATACGGGAACACTGAAGCTTTCTTT; clone size: NA; V gene: TRBV18; J gene: TRBJ1-1; D gene: NA
CDR3 protein: CASSLFRDRGTEAFF; CDR3 DNA: TGTGCCAGCAGTTTATTCCGGGACAGGGGCACTGAAGCTTTCTTT; clone size: NA; V gene: TRBV28; J gene: TRBJ1-1; D gene: TRBD1
CDR3 protein: CASSYERGDRSSYNSPLHF; CDR3 DNA: TGTGCCAGCAGTTACGAAAGGGGTGACAGGAGCTCCTATAATTCACCCCTCCACTTT; clone size: NA; V gene: TRBV6-2/TRBV6-3; J gene: TRBJ1-6; D gene: NA
CDR3 protein: CASLGRDAFF; CDR3 DNA: TGTGCCAGCCTGGGGAGGGATGCTTTCTTT; clone size: NA; V gene: TRBV2; J gene: TRBJ1-1; D gene: NA
CDR3 protein: CASSVAGLQETQYF; CDR3 DNA: TGTGCCAGCAGCGTAGCGGGGCTCCAAGAGACCCAGTACTTC; clone size: NA; V gene: TRBV9; J gene: TRBJ2-5; D gene: NA
CDR3 protein: CASSQLGTGGELFF; CDR3 DNA: TGCGCCAGCAGCCAACTGGGGACAGGCGGGGAGCTGTTTTTT; clone size: NA; V gene: TRBV4-1; J gene: TRBJ2-2; D gene: TRBD1
CDR3 protein: CASRQQGAGYNEQFF; CDR3 DNA: TGTGCCAGCAGGCAACAGGGGGCGGGATACAATGAGCAGTTCTTC; clone size: once; V gene: TRBV6-5; J gene: TRBJ2-1; D gene: TRBD1
CDR3 protein: CASSHRGAGLADPDTQYF; CDR3 DNA: TGTGCCAGCAGTCACCGTGGCGCGGGACTAGCGGATCCGGATACGCAGTATTTT; clone size: NA; V gene: TRBV6-2/TRBV6-3; J gene: TRBJ2-3; D gene: TRBD2
CDR3 protein: CASSSLGQGKYNEQFF; CDR3 DNA: TGTGCCAGCAGCTCACTAGGACAGGGGAAGTACAATGAGCAGTTCTTC; clone size: once; V gene: TRBV7-9; J gene: TRBJ2-1; D gene: TRBD1
CDR3 protein: CASSYSAGAGGYTF; CDR3 DNA: TGTGCCAGCAGTTACTCAGCAGGGGCCGGGGGCTACACCTTC; clone size: NA; V gene: TRBV6-2/TRBV6-3; J gene: TRBJ1-2; D gene: NA
CDR3 protein: CASSGGGQETQYF; CDR3 DNA: TGTGCCAGCAGTGGAGGGGGACAAGAGACCCAGTACTTC; clone size: once; V gene: TRBV2; J gene: TRBJ2-5; D gene: NA
CDR3 protein: CASSENRGMTLNEQFF; CDR3 DNA: TGTGCCAGCAGCGAGAACAGGGGAATGACCCTAAATGAGCAGTTCTTC; clone size: NA; V gene: TRBV5-4; J gene: TRBJ2-1; D gene: TRBD1
CDR3 protein: CATSRDWGQGVGYTF; CDR3 DNA: TGTGCCACCAGCAGAGATTGGGGACAGGGAGTTGGCTACACCTTC; clone size: NA; V gene: TRBV15; J gene: TRBJ1-2; D gene: TRBD1
CDR3 protein: CATSDSRGGNQPQHF; CDR3 DNA: TGTGCCACCAGTGATAGCAGGGGCGGCAATCAGCCCCAGCATTTT; clone size: NA; V gene: TRBV24-1; J gene: TRBJ1-5; D gene: NA
CDR3 protein: CASSESWQTSSGNTIYF; CDR3 DNA: TGCGCCAGCAGTGAGTCGTGGCAGACCTCCTCTGGAAACACCATATATTTT; clone size: NA; V gene: TRBV10-1; J gene: TRBJ1-3; D gene: NA
CDR3 protein: CASSLAVAGGKETQYF; CDR3 DNA: TGCGCCAGCAGCTTGGCGGTAGCGGGGGGAAAAGAGACCCAGTACTTC; clone size: once; V gene: TRBV5-1; J gene: TRBJ2-5; D gene: TRBD2
CDR3 protein: CASSTGQSNTEAFF; CDR3 DNA: TGTGCCAGCAGCACGGGACAGTCGAACACTGAAGCTTTCTTT; clone size: NA; V gene: TRBV7-9; J gene: TRBJ1-1; D gene: TRBD1
CDR3 protein: CASSLDPRSPLHF; CDR3 DNA: TGTGCCAGCAGCTTAGATCCCAGGTCACCCCTCCACTTT; clone size: few; V gene: TRBV7-9; J gene: TRBJ1-6; D gene: NA
CDR3 protein: CASSISTREPQHF; CDR3 DNA: TGTGCCAGTAGTATCTCCACCCGGGAGCCCCAGCATTTT; clone size: NA; V gene: TRBV19; J gene: TRBJ1-5; D gene: NA
CDR3 protein: CASRVGTGDYSPLHF; CDR3 DNA: TGTGCCAGCAGAGTTGGGACAGGGGATTATTCACCCCTCCACTTT; clone size: NA; V gene: TRBV27; J gene: TRBJ1-6; D gene: TRBD1
CDR3 protein: CASSDRNSREGTIYF; CDR3 DNA: TGTGCCAGCAGTGATAGAAACTCCAGGGAGGGCACCATATATTTT; clone size: NA; V gene: TRBV6-1; J gene: TRBJ1-3; D gene: NA
CDR3 protein: CASMGSSYGYTF; CDR3 DNA: TGTGCCAGCATGGGGAGTTCCTATGGCTACACCTTC; clone size: many; V gene: TRBV2; J gene: TRBJ1-2; D gene: NA
CDR3 protein: CASSLQRGGSGELFF; CDR3 DNA: TGTGCCAGCAGCTTACAGCGGGGGGGCTCTGGGGAGCTGTTTTTT; clone size: few; V gene: TRBV7-2; J gene: TRBJ2-2; D gene: TRBD2
CDR3 protein: CASSPPDGPSATQYF; CDR3 DNA: TGTGCCAGCTCCCCGCCGGACGGCCCCTCGGCTACGCAGTATTTT; clone size: NA; V gene: TRBV18; J gene: TRBJ2-3; D gene: NA
CDR3 protein: CAIKQGPSSNQPQHF; CDR3 DNA: TGTGCCATCAAACAGGGTCCGTCGAGCAATCAGCCCCAGCATTTT; clone size: NA; V gene: TRBV10-3; J gene: TRBJ1-5; D gene: NA
CDR3 protein: CASTSGRETQYF; CDR3 DNA: TGTGCCAGCACCAGCGGGAGGGAGACCCAGTACTTC; clone size: once; V gene: TRBV28; J gene: TRBJ2-5; D gene: TRBD2
CDR3 protein: CASSRLYEQYF; CDR3 DNA: TGTGCCAGCAGTCGCCTATACGAGCAGTACTTC; clone size: NA; V gene: TRBV3-1/TRBV3-2; J gene: TRBJ2-7; D gene: NA
CDR3 protein: CASSEAAGTPRVEQYF; CDR3 DNA: TGTGCCAGCAGTGAAGCCGCCGGGACCCCTCGGGTGGAGCAGTACTTC; clone size: NA; V gene: TRBV2; J gene: TRBJ2-7; D gene: NA
CDR3 protein: CASSSGTSGAEQYF; CDR3 DNA: TGTGCCAGCAGCTCGGGGACTAGCGGGGCCGAGCAGTACTTC; clone size: NA; V gene: TRBV7-9; J gene: TRBJ2-7; D gene: TRBD2
CDR3 protein: CASSDGGLANNEQFF; CDR3 DNA: TGTGCCAGCAGTGACGGAGGGCTAGCGAACAATGAGCAGTTCTTC; clone size: NA; V gene: TRBV6-4; J gene: TRBJ2-1; D gene: NA
CDR3 protein: CPGGGNTGELFF; CDR3 DNA: TGTCCAGGGGGAGGGAACACCGGGGAGCTGTTTTTT; clone size: NA; V gene: TRBV21-1; J gene: TRBJ2-2; D gene: NA
CDR3 protein: CSASLRNIGNTIYF; CDR3 DNA: TGCAGTGCTAGTCTCAGGAATATAGGAAACACCATATATTTT; clone size: NA; V gene: TRBV20-1; J gene: TRBJ1-3; D gene: NA
CDR3 protein: CASSYRGSDTQYF; CDR3 DNA: TGTGCCAGCAGTTACAGGGGTAGTGATACGCAGTATTTT; clone size: few; V gene: TRBV6-5; J gene: TRBJ2-3; D gene: NA
CDR3 protein: CASRRDASGNQPQHF; CDR3 DNA: TGTGCCAGCAGGAGGGACGCGTCAGGCAATCAGCCCCAGCATTTT; clone size: NA; V gene: TRBV6-6; J gene: TRBJ1-5; D gene: NA